This T cell receptor (beta chain) was profiled in a study of blood T cell repertoires in COVID-19 (dated by TCRdb to the early 2020s). Describing the broader study: Samples from collaborators originated in the United States, Italy and Spain and spanned both the acute and convalescent phases of COVID-19. The prospective study material was composed of cDNA or gDNA derived from T cells, B-cell-depleted T cells, or PBMCs. Deeply sampled blood TCRbeta repertoires from subjects exposed to, actively infected with, or recovered from COVID-19 were included in the dataset. The repertoires were released in a freely available public database meant as a resource for research on the immune response to SARS-CoV-2. The samples were drawn from two sources: the first 160 participants of the ongoing ImmuneRACE study, and fewer than 1,500 subjects contributed by 6 global collaborators. A de-identified subject ID, COVID-19 status, age in years and sex were almost always included in the sample metadata. Where HLA class I and class II types were available, the types were taken from metadata supplied by the sample provider, not from assay-based typing. Summary of the overall study and its limitations: The quantity of clinical and demographic metadata differed by source and by participant and was supplied without curation.

A single count supports this clone. No antigen is known for it. No qualities accompany the bases; no much larger clone lies one base away. Other DNA sequences from this sample encode an identical CDR3 as well. Including cysteine and phenylalanine, the CDR3 has 13 amino acids. Just CDR3 DNA is preserved here, 39 bases in frame from base 1. Trimming at the junction amounts to 3 bases on V and 0 bases on J, and the germline ends lie 4 bases apart. The germline V gene sets CDR1 to KGHSH and CDR2 to LQKENI. One collaborating source in Seattle enrolled patients while the patients were actively infected and followed the patients over time throughout the course of disease. The collaborating institutions used their own protocols to collect whole blood in K2EDTA tubes. For TCRbeta analysis, collaborators shipped samples in one of three forms: frozen whole blood, isolated PBMCs, or DNA extracted from either of those sample types.

TCRbeta CDR3 regions were amplified from genomic DNA by means of the immunoSEQ Assay, a bias-controlled multiplex PCR. Processing in the source paper ran as follows. The number of nucleated cells in each sample was estimated from the amplification of reference gene primers within the assay. To quantify the absolute abundance of each unique TCRbeta CDR3 rearrangement, sequence reads were collapsed and filtered. For each sample, productive Simpson clonality was calculated by taking the square root of Simpson's diversity index across productive rearrangements. TCRdb took this table from immuneACCESS and kept in-frame rearrangements with V and J called. Such tables lack part of the clones; where checked against another copy, unresolved V genes explain under half of the gap, and the rest is unexplained. For V, J and clone size, that table is used; D and trimming come from the DNA. Present in this sample are more than 95,000 clones, about 70% of which were seen just once. The top ten clones comprise 6% of the sample.

The sequence joins TRBV18 to TRBJ2-3, with the D gene not clear enough to name. Specimen: peripheral blood. This receptor was identified in a man aged 80 or over with COVID-19, enrolled during active disease. The sequenced DNA: TGTGCCAGCTCACCTGGCAGCACAGATACGCAGTATTTT. Its translation reads: CASSPGSTDTQYF.